Each of the 18 T cell receptor beta chains below was sequenced from the same sample in a study of beta chain features in type 1 diabetes. Expressed TCRB transcripts got sequenced, as all isolated RNA was reverse transcribed. Sequenced by immunoSEQ multiplex PCR; TCRdb stores in-frame clones only, minus some. The table shows 400,000 to 450,000 clones, with about 15% occurring only once. The sequenced material came from naive CD4+ T cells from blood. The receptor set was obtained from a man aged 30 to 45 in good health.

This clone was detected only a few times. This chain uses TRBV29-1 with TRBJ1-1, with unresolved D. V lost 3 bases, J lost 10 bases, and 9 bases lay in between. The CDR3 is made up of 10 amino acids. In germline, CDR1 is SQVTM, CDR2 ANQGSEA. The CDR3 here is CSVEDPLAFF. CDR3 bases: TGCAGCGTTGAGGACCCGTTAGCTTTCTTT.

This clone was counted only a few times. The J gene is TRBJ1-3, the V gene TRBV7-2, with TRBD1 as a possible D gene (6 bases). With 10 bases removed from V and 4 bases from J, the gap between germline ends came to 17 bases. Germline lookup yields CDR1 SGHTA and CDR2 FQGNSA. The CDR3 runs 14 residues. CDR3 nucleotide sequence: TGTGCCACCTCGGGGGGGCCTATCGGAAACACCATATATTTT. Translation gives CATSGGPIGNTIYF.

For the CDR3, the DNA is TGTGCCAGCAGCCCCACCGGCGGTAGGGCAGATACGCAGTATTTT. Protein product: CASSPTGGRADTQYF. The V call is TRBV5-4, the J call TRBJ2-3; D is undetermined. Trimming stripped 4 bases from V and 4 bases from J, with 16 bases between. CDR3 length equals 15 residues. The germline gives CDR1 SGHNT, CDR2 YYREEE (reference sequence). The variable domain in full, completed from reference TRBV5-4 and TRBJ2-3, reads ETGVTQSPTHLIKTRGQQVTLRCSSQSGHNTVSWYQQALGQGPQFIFQYYREEENGRGNFPPRFSGLQFPNYSSELNVNALELDDSALYLCASSPTGGRADTQYFGPGTRLTVL.

In its sample, this clone was seen a few times. The gene calls are TRBV5-1 and TRBJ2-7; 9 bases match TRBD2. The CDR3 covers 14 residues. V shed 6 bases, J shed 2 bases, and the junction held 6 bases outside the gene matches. The germline V gene encodes CDR1 SGHRS and CDR2 YFSETQ. The CDR3 DNA follows: TGCGCCAGCACCAAACTAGCGGGCACCTACGAGCAGTACTTC. This gives the protein CASTKLAGTYEQYF.

The chain employs TRBV7-2 and TRBJ2-7; no clear D gene. Trimming shortened V by 3 bases and J by 2 bases, and 11 bases separated the two germline ends. The CDR3 length is 14 residues. In germline, CDR1 is SGHTA, CDR2 FQGNSA. The CDR3 region is CASSFLPGTYEQYF. In DNA form, the CDR3 reads TGTGCCAGCAGCTTTCTTCCAGGAACCTACGAGCAGTACTTC.

Only a few counts were recorded for this clone. The chain couples TRBV7-9 to TRBJ2-7; 10 nucleotides match TRBD2. After removal of 1 base from V and 5 bases from J, the junction contained 5 bases not matched to a gene. In germline, CDR1 is SEHNR, CDR2 FQNEAQ (reference sequence). The CDR3 extends over 15 amino acids. CDR3 coding DNA: TGTGCCAGCAGCTTAGAACTAGCGGGGCGAAACGAGCAGTACTTC. Translating gives CASSLELAGRNEQYF.

In this sample, this clone turned up a few times. The J gene is TRBJ2-5, the V gene TRBV5-1, with D uncertain. Germline values: CDR1 SGHRS, CDR2 YFSETQ. V was clipped by 4 bases and J by 2 bases, with 9 bases between them. This CDR3 comprises 13 residues. CDR3 loop: CASSRSEQETQYF. CDR3 in DNA: TGCGCCAGCAGCCGTTCGGAGCAAGAGACCCAGTACTTC.

This clone was detected a few times. The rearrangement uses TRBV11-2 and TRBJ2-5; D is ambiguous. The germline CDR1 and CDR2 sequences are SGHAT and FQNNGV. CDR3 length: 12 amino acids. Trimming pared 5 bases from V and 5 bases from J, leaving 9 bases between. The CDR3 DNA is TGTGCCAGCAGCCCTGCTTTCGAGACCCAGTACTTC. Translated: CASSPAFETQYF.

This chain connects TRBV7-3 to TRBJ2-3, with D possibly being TRBD1 (5 bases). The germline CDR1 and CDR2 sequences are SGHTA and FQGTGA. V gave up 4 bases and J gave up 2 bases, with 7 bases separating them. The length of the CDR3 is 13 residues. Here the CDR3 DNA reads TGTGCCAGCAGCTACGGACACACAGATACGCAGTATTTT. Its translation: CASSYGHTDTQYF. Looking up the rest from reference TRBV7-3 and TRBJ2-3 gives the full variable domain: GAGVSQTPSNKVTEKGKYVELRCDPISGHTALYWYRQSLGQGPEFLIYFQGTGAADDSGLPNDRFFAVRPEGSVSTLKIQRTERGDSAVYLCASSYGHTDTQYFGPGTRLTVL.

This clone has just a few counts. This chain joins TRBV5-1 and TRBJ1-4; unclear D gene. Trimming cost V 4 bases and J 0 bases, with 4 bases left between them. Germline V lookup: CDR1 SGHRS, CDR2 YFSETQ. The CDR3 is made up of 13 amino acids. Written as DNA, the CDR3 is TGCGCCAGCAGCACTCCAACTAATGAAAAACTGTTTTTT. Its translation is CASSTPTNEKLFF.

This chain links TRBV7-9 with TRBJ1-1; 9 positions match TRBD1. The trim removed 2 bases at V and 5 bases at J, leaving 6 bases unmatched. Germline loops: CDR1 SEHNR, CDR2 FQNEAQ (reference sequence). This CDR3 has 15 residues. The CDR3 region is CASSLSPTGGTEAFF. The CDR3 coding sequence is TGTGCCAGCAGCTTATCCCCGACAGGGGGAACTGAAGCTTTCTTT.

This clone was found a few times. This chain joins TRBV9 and TRBJ2-5; no reliable D call. Germline assignment: CDR1 SGDLS and CDR2 YYNGEE. The CDR3 runs to 13 residues. Trimming shortened V by 0 bases and J by 0 bases, and 3 bases separated the two germline ends. The CDR3 here is CASSVGYQETQYF. CDR3 bases: TGTGCCAGCAGCGTAGGGTACCAAGAGACCCAGTACTTC.

The chain links TRBV7-9 to TRBJ2-3; 9 nucleotides match TRBD1. The CDR3 runs 15 residues. Trimming removed 8 bases from V and 6 bases from J; junction bases left unmatched: 12. Germline V gives CDR1 SEHNR, CDR2 FQNEAQ (reference sequence). CDR3 nucleotides: TGTGCCAGCCGAATTCCGGGACAGGGAAGTGATACGCAGTATTTT. Encoded protein: CASRIPGQGSDTQYF.

V usage is TRBV7-9 and J usage is TRBJ2-5, with D unclear. This CDR3 region has 13 residues. Between the trimmed V and J ends, which lost 5 bases and 1 base, there was a span of 8 bases. Looked up from germline, CDR1 is SEHNR and CDR2 is FQNEAQ (reference sequence). Written as DNA, the CDR3 is TGTGCCAGCAGCCAAAGAATCCAAGAGACCCAGTACTTC. As protein: CASSQRIQETQYF. The full variable domain, in which reference TRBV7-9 and TRBJ2-5 provide the parts outside the CDR3, is DTGVSQNPRHKITKRGQNVTFRCDPISEHNRLYWYRQTLGQGPEFLTYFQNEAQLEKSRLLSDRFSAERPKGSFSTLEIQRTEQGDSAMYLCASSQRIQETQYFGPGTRLLVL.

The J gene is TRBJ2-7, the V gene TRBV27; 7 bases fit TRBD2. Germline lookup yields CDR1 MNHEY and CDR2 SMNVEV (reference sequence). The CDR3 is made up of 17 amino acids. V gave up 6 bases and J gave up 2 bases; unmatched junction bases: 16. For the CDR3, the DNA is TGTGCCAGCAGCCGGAGACTGAGTCCGGGGGGAGCCTACGAGCAGTACTTC. This sequence encodes CASSRRLSPGGAYEQYF.

The V and J genes are TRBV5-1 and TRBJ1-6; no clear D gene. CDR1 SGHRS and CDR2 YFSETQ come from the germline V gene. The V and J ends lost 0 bases and 7 bases respectively, with 8 bases between them. This CDR3 comprises 14 residues. Written as DNA, the CDR3 is TGCGCCAGCAGCTTGGCCGGGTCCAATTCACCCCTCCACTTT. It yields the protein CASSLAGSNSPLHF. The full variable domain, rest sourced from reference TRBV5-1 and TRBJ1-6, is KAGVTQTPRYLIKTRGQQVTLSCSPISGHRSVSWYQQTPGQGLQFLFEYFSETQRNKGNFPGRFSGRQFSNSRSEMNVSTLELGDSALYLCASSLAGSNSPLHFGNGTRLTVT.

This chain connects TRBV7-2 to TRBJ2-7; TRBD1 aligns across 7 bases. The ends lost 5 bases at V and 2 bases at J; junction bases unmatched: 3. Germline-derived CDR1 and CDR2 are SGHTA and FQGNSA. This CDR3 has 13 amino acids. For the CDR3, the DNA is TGTGCCAGCAGCGACAGGGTCGCCTACGAGCAGTACTTC. Protein: CASSDRVAYEQYF.

This clone occurred a few times. The genes are TRBV18 and TRBJ2-7; 11 bases line up with TRBD2. The CDR3 is 15 residues long. Germline assignment: CDR1 KGHSH and CDR2 LQKENI. After removal of 3 bases from V and 2 bases from J, the junction contained 3 bases not matched to a gene. CDR3 coding DNA: TGTGCCAGCTCACCGGGACTAGCGGCTACCTACGAGCAGTACTTC. Encoded protein: CASSPGLAATYEQYF.